This TCR beta chain is from a study of T cell responses to AZD1222 COVID-19 vaccine. The study's findings and limits: A mostly white British donor set with more females was recruited, and clonal diversity was possibly underestimated. Sampling that yielded the repertoires occurred only after the peak T cell response.

Sequenced by immunoSEQ multiplex PCR; TCRdb stores in-frame clones only, minus some. The sample comprises about 150,000 clones, around 92% of which are singletons, and about 1.4% rests with the top ten. With respect to this clone: Its antigen is currently unknown.

The V and J ends lost 3 bases and 5 bases, in that order; junction bases with no gene match: 3. The CDR3 consists of 14 residues. Per germline, CDR1 MNHEY and CDR2 SMNVEV (reference sequence). The source is an adult in good health. The chain couples TRBV27 to TRBJ2-7; 11 nucleotides align to TRBD2. Source: peripheral blood, taken on day 0 of AZD1222 vaccination. The CDR3 DNA reads TGTGCCAGCAGTTTTAGCGGGAGGGTAAACGAGCAGTACTTC. This sequence encodes CASSFSGRVNEQYF.